This T cell receptor beta chain emerged from a study of T cell responses to AZD1222 COVID-19 vaccine. The study, taken as a whole, reports: Clonal diversity may have been underestimated, and the donors were mostly white British, with more females than males.

Points on this clone: Its cognate antigen is unknown.

Per germline, CDR1 SGHNT and CDR2 YYREEE (reference sequence). V lost 4 bases to trimming and J lost 2 bases; unmatched junction nucleotides: 8. CDR3 size: 15 residues. The data were produced by immunoSEQ multiplex PCR, yet TCRdb's version contains in-frame clones alone and is incomplete. The sample lists roughly 150,000 clones, 90% to 95% occurring once. The sequence was collected from an adult who received the AZD1222 COVID-19 vaccine. V and J are TRBV5-4 and TRBJ1-1; 7 bases match TRBD1. The material sequenced was peripheral blood, taken 28 days after the second AZD1222 dose. CDR3 nucleotide sequence: TGTGCCAGCAGCCCGAGTACAGGGGATAACACTGAAGCTTTCTTT. This sequence encodes CASSPSTGDNTEAFF.